Following are 22 T cell receptor beta chains from one sample sequenced in a study of shared clonotypes between healthy human individuals (dated by TCRdb to about 2020). The library was produced with the immunoSEQ multiplex PCR assay. TCRdb took this table from immuneACCESS and kept in-frame rearrangements with V and J called. Such tables lack part of the clones; where checked against another copy, unresolved V genes explain under half of the gap, and the rest is unexplained. For this sample there are 2 million to 2.5 million clones; 85% to 95% appear just once. The top ten clonotypes cover roughly 0.36% of the sample. The source material was naive CD4+ T cells from PBMCs. This specimen's cell subset or site label, per the study, means: CD45RA+ positively selected. These receptors were taken from a man between 18 and 35 years old in good health. Some clones in this sample may be carry-over from other donors' samples.

This clone was seen a few times. The gene calls are TRBV28 and TRBJ1-4; TRBD1 matches 9 bases. The CDR3 extends over 17 amino acids. J gave up 3 bases and V 5 bases, and 10 bases lay outside the gene matches. Germline lookup yields CDR1 MDHEN and CDR2 SYDVKM. The CDR3: CASSVRQGGQPNEKLFF. The CDR3 DNA is TGTGCCAGCAGTGTACGACAGGGGGGACAACCTAATGAAAAACTGTTTTTT.

This CDR3 is CASIRVAGAADTQYF. CDR3 sequence (DNA): TGCGCCAGTATCCGTGTGGCGGGAGCAGCAGATACGCAGTATTTT. The V gene is TRBV5-1, the J gene TRBJ2-3, with TRBD2 matching over 7 bases. Per germline, CDR1 SGHRS and CDR2 YFSETQ. V trimming: 8 bases; J trimming: 4 bases; junction bases outside the gene matches: 13. The CDR3 totals 15 residues.

The chain has TRBV6-5 and TRBJ2-7, with TRBD1 as a possible D gene (6 bases). This CDR3 has 11 amino acids. Trimming cost V 10 bases and J 9 bases, with 16 bases left between them. CDR1 is MNHEY, CDR2 SVGAGI, per germline. CDR3 in DNA: TGTGCCACCGCTCAGGGGTTTGTGCAGTACTTC. It yields the protein CATAQGFVQYF.

This clone showed up just a few times. Other DNA sequences from this sample encode an identical CDR3 as well. The chain employs TRBV6-5 and TRBJ2-2; D is unclear. The V end lost 6 bases, the J end lost 5 bases, and 7 bases lay between the germline ends. This CDR3 region has 12 residues. Germline CDR1 and CDR2: MNHEY and SVGAGI. CDR3 DNA: TGTGCCAGCAGCCGACCGACCGGGGAGCTGTTTTTT. Encoded protein: CASSRPTGELFF.

About this clone itself: Other nucleotide sequences in the sample specify the same CDR3. The chain links TRBV6-5 to TRBJ1-5; tentative D call: TRBD1 (6 bases). The germline V gene encodes CDR1 MNHEY and CDR2 SVGAGI. Trimming left V 0 bases short and J 7 bases short, with 10 bases between. There are 14 residues in the CDR3. The chain's CDR3 is CASSYSRGRQPQHF. As DNA, the CDR3 is TGTGCCAGCAGTTACTCCAGGGGTAGACAGCCCCAGCATTTT.

The V call is TRBV18, the J call TRBJ2-2, with D possibly called TRBD1 or TRBD2 (5 bases each). This CDR3 has 16 amino acids. Between the trimmed V and J ends, which lost 4 bases and 0 bases, there was a span of 12 bases. CDR1 is KGHSH and CDR2 is LQKENI in the germline V gene. This CDR3 reads CASSLTGTPNTGELFF. CDR3 DNA: TGTGCCAGCTCACTGACCGGGACCCCGAACACCGGGGAGCTGTTTTTT.

This rearrangement joins TRBV7-2 to TRBJ1-5; D gene uncertain. Germline assignment: CDR1 SGHTA and CDR2 FQGNSA. CDR3 length: 15 residues. V was cut by 5 bases and J by 3 bases, with 14 bases left in between. CDR3 protein: CASSPPGRINQPQHF. Written as DNA, the CDR3 is TGTGCCAGCAGCCCACCTGGGCGGATCAATCAGCCCCAGCATTTT.

This clone has just a few counts. The V and J genes are TRBV6-1 and TRBJ1-2; D is uncertain. The V gene's germline CDR1 is MNHNS and CDR2 SASEGT. The CDR3 totals 15 residues. The V end lost 2 bases, the J end lost 8 bases, and 18 bases lay between the germline ends. CDR3 DNA sequence: TGTGCCAGCAGTGAAACTCTGTTAGGAACCTACGGCTACACCTTC. This encodes CASSETLLGTYGYTF.

Turning to this clone: The same CDR3 also results from other DNA sequences found in this sample. The J gene is TRBJ1-5, the V gene TRBV30; D unresolved. CDR1 and CDR2 (germline): GTSNPN, SVGIG (reference sequence). Trimming stripped 2 bases from V and 0 bases from J, with 2 bases between. The CDR3 runs 12 residues. The CDR3 reads CAWSYSNQPQHF. The CDR3 DNA reads as TGTGCCTGGAGTTATAGCAATCAGCCCCAGCATTTT.

The V gene is TRBV14, the J gene TRBJ2-5; D is ambiguous. The J call could be wrong; TRBJ2-7 is a better fit for the DNA end. Per germline, CDR1 SGHDN and CDR2 FVKESK. This CDR3 contains 12 residues. The CDR3 DNA sequence: TGTGCCAGCAGCCCGCGGACCTACGAGCAGTACTTC. This translates into CASSPRTYEQYF.

The chain combines TRBV5-1 with TRBJ2-1, with D maybe TRBD2 (6 bases). Germline values: CDR1 SGHRS, CDR2 YFSETQ. This CDR3 has 12 residues. Trimming stripped 5 bases from V and 5 bases from J, with 8 bases between. In nucleotides, the CDR3 is TGCGCCAGCAGGGTAGCGGACAATGAGCAGTTCTTC. It codes for CASRVADNEQFF. The entire variable domain, with the rest obtained from reference TRBV5-1 and TRBJ2-1, is as follows: KAGVTQTPRYLIKTRGQQVTLSCSPISGHRSVSWYQQTPGQGLQFLFEYFSETQRNKGNFPGRFSGRQFSNSRSEMNVSTLELGDSALYLCASRVADNEQFFGPGTRLTVL.

The rearrangement links TRBV7-9 to TRBJ2-5; 9 nucleotides line up with TRBD2. There are 15 residues in the CDR3. V dropped 3 bases and J dropped 4; count of bases not matched to a gene: 6. Germline loops: CDR1 SEHNR, CDR2 FQNEAQ (reference sequence). CDR3 amino acids: CASSFLPSGVETQYF. CDR3 coding DNA: TGTGCCAGCAGCTTTTTGCCTAGCGGGGTAGAGACCCAGTACTTC.

V usage is TRBV7-2 and J usage is TRBJ2-1; D might be TRBD1 or TRBD2, each matching 5 bases. Per the germline V gene, CDR1 is SGHTA and CDR2 is FQGNSA. Trimming removed 3 bases from V and 9 bases from J, with 12 bases in between. The CDR3 totals 13 residues. Written as DNA, the CDR3 is TGTGCCAGCAGCTTCCGGGACCCCAGTGAGCAGTTCTTC. Its translation is CASSFRDPSEQFF.

This clone was observed once. The CDR3 is CASSPSGTHVQYF. The CDR3 DNA is TGTGCCAGCAGTCCCAGCGGGACTCACGTACAGTATTTT. The chain recombines TRBV28 with TRBJ2-3, with TRBD2 matching over 7 bases. The trim removed 5 bases at V and 12 bases at J, leaving 11 bases unmatched. This CDR3 region has 13 residues. Germline CDR1 is MDHEN and CDR2 is SYDVKM.

The J gene is TRBJ1-2, the V gene TRBV14, with 7 positions matching TRBD1. Germline-derived CDR1 and CDR2 are SGHDN and FVKESK. The CDR3 is 15 amino acids. J lost 2 bases, V lost 4 bases, and 7 bases had no gene match. CDR3 sequence (DNA): TGTGCCAGCAGCCCCATGACAGGGCCGAACTATGGCTACACCTTC. It encodes CASSPMTGPNYGYTF.

In this sample, this clone turned up once. The chain links TRBV10-1 to TRBJ1-5, with D perhaps matching TRBD1 (6 bases). The CDR3 consists of 15 residues. The germline CDR1 and CDR2 sequences are WNHNN and SYGVQD (reference sequence). Trimming shortened V by 4 bases and J by 4 bases, and 14 bases separated the two germline ends. The CDR3 protein is CASSAPTGKNQPQHF. The CDR3 nucleotides read TGCGCCAGCAGTGCCCCAACAGGGAAGAATCAGCCCCAGCATTTT.

This clone was recorded a few times. The V gene is TRBV29-1, the J gene TRBJ1-2, with TRBD1 as a possible D gene (6 bases). Germline CDR1 and CDR2: SQVTM and ANQGSEA. CDR3 length: 14 residues. V lost 6 bases, J lost 3 bases, and 17 bases lay in between. The CDR3 protein is CSVVPGGRDYGYTF. CDR3 coding DNA: TGCAGCGTGGTCCCGGGGGGCCGCGACTATGGCTACACCTTC. Combining the CDR3 with reference TRBV29-1 and TRBJ1-2 gives the whole variable domain SAVISQKPSRDICQRGTSLTIQCQVDSQVTMMFWYRQQPGQSLTLIATANQGSEATYESGFVIDKFPISRPNLTFSTLTVSNMSPEDSSIYLCSVVPGGRDYGYTFGSGTRLTVV.

The chain uses TRBV7-3 and TRBJ1-1; no definite D call. Trimming took 5 bases from V and 1 from J, leaving 11 bases between them. Germline V CDR1 and CDR2: SGHTA, FQGTGA. The CDR3 spans 14 residues. This CDR3 is CASSLSSENTEAFF. The CDR3 coding sequence is TGTGCCAGCAGCCTATCGTCGGAGAACACTGAAGCTTTCTTT.

J is TRBJ2-3 and V is TRBV5-3; 8 bases are shared with TRBD2. TRBV5-3 is sorted into the ORF group, with uncertain function. The CDR3 length is 19 residues. Trimming at V came to 2 bases and at J to 5 bases, leaving 19 bases not matched to a gene. CDR3 region: CARSFGSLNGRAWGDTQYF. The CDR3 DNA sequence: TGTGCCAGAAGCTTTGGTTCCCTTAACGGGAGGGCCTGGGGAGATACGCAGTATTTT.

The CDR3 spells CASSQGTVHNEQFF. CDR3 bases: TGCGCCAGCAGCCAAGGGACGGTCCACAATGAGCAGTTCTTC. The chain links TRBV5-1 to TRBJ2-1, with D tentatively TRBD1 or TRBD2 (5 bases each). The CDR3 loop spans 14 amino acids. Germline V lookup: CDR1 SGHRS, CDR2 YFSETQ. Deletions cut 4 bases from V and 5 bases from J, with 13 bases between.

This sequence joins TRBV29-1 and TRBJ2-3, with TRBD1 identical over 11 bases. The ends lost 6 bases at V and 2 bases at J; junction bases unmatched: 4. CDR3 length: 14 amino acids. In germline, CDR1 is SQVTM, CDR2 ANQGSEA. The CDR3 DNA is TGCAGCGTCGCTGGACAGGGGGCCACAGATACGCAGTATTTT. Translating gives CSVAGQGATDTQYF.

The CDR3 bases are TGCGCCAGCAGCGGGGGGACTAGCGGGAGTCCCGGAGATACGCAGTATTTT. Translating gives CASSGGTSGSPGDTQYF. This chain uses TRBV5-1 with TRBJ2-3, with TRBD2 matching 14 bases. This CDR3 region has 17 residues. V lost 4 bases to trimming and J lost 5 bases; unmatched junction nucleotides: 9. Germline values: CDR1 SGHRS, CDR2 YFSETQ. The variable domain in full, completed from reference TRBV5-1 and TRBJ2-3, reads KAGVTQTPRYLIKTRGQQVTLSCSPISGHRSVSWYQQTPGQGLQFLFEYFSETQRNKGNFPGRFSGRQFSNSRSEMNVSTLELGDSALYLCASSGGTSGSPGDTQYFGPGTRLTVL.